Listed here are 31 T cell receptor beta chains from one sample, sequenced in a study of cytomegalovirus exposure and HLA in healthy donors. In the PCR, 60 Vbeta and 13 Jbeta primers were used. Assay: immunoSEQ multiplex PCR; the TCRdb copy retains only in-frame clones and omits some. The data show approximately 92,000 clones, about three quarters seen once. Source material: PBMCs. These receptors were collected from a man aged 60 to 75 in good health and CMV-seronegative.

This clone was observed a handful of times. The chain combines TRBV4-1 with TRBJ1-5, with 9 bases fitting TRBD1. CDR3 length: 15 amino acids. The J segment lost 6 bases and the V segment lost 3 bases, leaving 6 bases of the junction unmatched. The V gene's germline CDR1 is MGHRA and CDR2 YSYEKL. CDR3: CASSHPGQGIQPQHF. The CDR3 nucleotides read TGCGCCAGCAGCCACCCCGGACAGGGGATTCAGCCCCAGCATTTT.

This clone was picked up a small number of times. CDR3 region: CSASDRGREQYF. The CDR3 DNA reads TGCAGCGCCAGTGACAGGGGGCGCGAGCAGTACTTC. The V and J genes are TRBV29-1 and TRBJ2-7; 10 bases are a match to TRBD1. After removal of 7 bases from V and 6 bases from J, the junction contained 6 bases not matched to a gene. This CDR3 region has 12 residues. Looked up from germline, CDR1 is SQVTM and CDR2 is ANQGSEA.

This clone was counted only a few times. V is TRBV7-7 and J is TRBJ2-2; D unresolved. Looked up from germline, CDR1 is SSHAT and CDR2 is FNYEAQ (reference sequence). The V end lost 0 bases, the J end lost 4 bases, and 3 bases lay between the germline ends. There are 13 residues in the CDR3. Here the CDR3 reads CASSLAATGELFF. In DNA form, the CDR3 reads TGTGCCAGCAGCTTAGCGGCCACCGGGGAGCTGTTTTTT. The variable domain in full, with the rest retrieved from reference TRBV7-7 and TRBJ2-2, is GAGVSQSPRYKVTKRGQDVTLRCDPISSHATLYWYQQALGQGPEFLTYFNYEAQPDKSGLPSDRFSAERPEGSISTLTIQRTEQRDSAMYRCASSLAATGELFFGEGSRLTVL.

The chain recombines TRBV9 with TRBJ2-1; the match to TRBD2 covers 9 bases. CDR3 length equals 16 residues. Germline lookup yields CDR1 SGDLS and CDR2 YYNGEE. V lost 0 bases and J lost 2; bases outside the gene matches: 3. CDR3 nucleotides: TGTGCCAGCAGCGTAGAGGAGCGGGGGGCCTACAATGAGCAGTTCTTC. This gives the protein CASSVEERGAYNEQFF.

The rearrangement links TRBV29-1 to TRBJ2-3, with 10 positions matching TRBD2. This CDR3 is built from 17 residues. J lost 2 bases, V lost 2 bases, and 10 bases had no gene match. The germline CDR1 and CDR2 sequences are SQVTM and ANQGSEA. The CDR3 spells CSVENLGTSAHTDTQYF. In DNA, the CDR3 is TGCAGCGTTGAAAACCTTGGGACTAGCGCTCACACAGATACGCAGTATTTT.

J is TRBJ2-5 and V is TRBV19; 12 bases line up with TRBD1. Germline V gives CDR1 LNHDA, CDR2 SQIVND (reference sequence). The CDR3 loop spans 17 amino acids. The V gene end was trimmed by 7 bases and the J gene end by 2 bases; junction bases not matched to a gene: 11. The CDR3 bases are TGTGCCAGTATTGCGGGACAGGGGGCAACCCCTCAAGAGACCCAGTACTTC. It encodes CASIAGQGATPQETQYF.

The chain carries TRBV5-1 and TRBJ1-2; 8 positions match TRBD1. With 4 bases clipped from V and 7 bases from J, the junction kept 3 bases outside the gene matches. Germline V gene lookup returns CDR1 SGHRS and CDR2 YFSETQ. This CDR3 spans 12 amino acids. As DNA, the CDR3 is TGCGCCAGCAGCCCGGACAGGGCTGGCTACACCTTC. This encodes CASSPDRAGYTF.

This clone was seen more than once but under ten times. The rearrangement uses TRBV7-2 and TRBJ1-5; D not resolved. The CDR3 runs to 13 residues. The V and J ends lost 5 bases and 6 bases respectively, with 11 bases between them. The germline V gene has CDR1 SGHTA and CDR2 FQGNSA. The CDR3 here is CASSLVDIQPQHF. The CDR3, as DNA: TGTGCCAGCAGCCTCGTCGACATTCAGCCCCAGCATTTT.

This clone was counted only a few times. This chain joins TRBV4-1 and TRBJ1-5; D is undetermined. The CDR3 is 12 amino acids. V lost 3 bases and J lost 6, with 6 bases in between. Germline lookup yields CDR1 MGHRA and CDR2 YSYEKL. The CDR3 protein is CASSQGSQPQHF. The CDR3 DNA is TGCGCCAGCAGCCAGGGGAGTCAGCCCCAGCATTTT.

The rearrangement links TRBV28 to TRBJ2-4, with a weak D call TRBD1 (5 bases). The germline gives CDR1 MDHEN, CDR2 SYDVKM. The CDR3 consists of 17 residues. Trimming removed 3 bases at V and 1 base at J, with 16 bases between. The CDR3 nucleotides are TGTGCCAGCAGTTTTCAGGGCAGAATGGAGGCCAAAAACATTCAGTACTTC. Amino acid sequence: CASSFQGRMEAKNIQYF.

The V call is TRBV5-1, the J call TRBJ1-1; D perhaps matches TRBD1 (5 bases). V dropped 3 bases and J dropped 3 bases, with 9 bases sitting between them. Germline CDR1 and CDR2: SGHRS and YFSETQ. The length of the CDR3 is 13 residues. The CDR3 spells CASSSGGDTEAFF. CDR3 nucleotides: TGCGCCAGCAGCTCGGGGGGGGACACTGAAGCTTTCTTT.

The J gene is TRBJ1-4, the V gene TRBV19; no clear D. The CDR3 has 16 residues. Germline V gene data show CDR1 as LNHDA and CDR2 as SQIVND (reference sequence). V was cut by 4 bases and J by 0 bases, with 12 bases left in between. Here the CDR3 reads CASSKLRSATNEKLFF. The DNA for the CDR3 is TGTGCCAGTAGTAAATTGCGATCCGCAACTAATGAAAAACTGTTTTTT.

The chain joins TRBV19 to TRBJ2-5; D might be TRBD1 (7 bases). The DNA end lines up better with TRBJ2-7; the J call may be wrong. CDR3 length: 13 residues. The germline CDR1 and CDR2 sequences are LNHDA and SQIVND (reference sequence). The CDR3 loop is CASGGAGGYEQYF. In DNA, the CDR3 is TGTGCCAGTGGAGGGGCAGGGGGCTACGAGCAGTACTTC.

This chain uses TRBV2 with TRBJ2-7; no clear D gene. V dropped 7 bases and J dropped 5 bases, with 9 bases sitting between them. This CDR3 contains 11 residues. Germline loops: CDR1 SNHLY, CDR2 FYNNEI. The CDR3 spells CASTVADEQYF. CDR3 sequence (DNA): TGTGCCAGCACGGTCGCCGACGAGCAGTACTTC.

The rearrangement uses TRBV7-2 and TRBJ2-5, with 12 positions matching TRBD2. J was trimmed by 12 bases and V by 2 bases; bases with no gene match: 7. Germline V lookup: CDR1 SGHTA, CDR2 FQGNSA. This CDR3 comprises 14 residues. CDR3 protein: CASSLKLAGGLEYF. The DNA for the CDR3 is TGTGCCAGCAGCTTAAAACTAGCGGGAGGCCTAGAGTACTTC.

The rearrangement uses TRBV27 and TRBJ2-3; possibly TRBD2 for D (5 bases). V lost 8 bases to trimming and J lost 4 bases, with 7 bases between them. The CDR3 contains 11 residues. Germline assignment: CDR1 MNHEY and CDR2 SMNVEV (reference sequence). CDR3: CASGGADTQYF. Here the CDR3 DNA reads TGTGCCAGCGGAGGAGCAGATACGCAGTATTTT.

In its sample, this clone was seen a few times. V gene TRBV19 combines with J gene TRBJ2-1, with 7 bases identical to TRBD2. V was pared by 6 bases and J by 12 bases, with 14 bases of the junction left unmatched. This CDR3 region has 14 residues. Germline CDR1 reads LNHDA; CDR2 reads SQIVND (reference sequence). The CDR3 sequence: CASSGGREVEGQFF. The CDR3 DNA is TGTGCCAGTAGCGGAGGGAGGGAGGTGGAGGGGCAGTTCTTC.

V gene TRBV4-1 combines with J gene TRBJ1-1, with 9 bases matching TRBD1. V lost 4 bases, J lost 1 base, and 1 base stayed unmatched. Germline V gene sequence: CDR1 MGHRA, CDR2 YSYEKL. This CDR3 has 14 residues. This CDR3 is CASSPGQGNTEAFF. CDR3 DNA sequence: TGCGCCAGCAGCCCGGGACAGGGGAACACTGAAGCTTTCTTT.

The genes are TRBV5-5 and TRBJ2-7; no definite D call. There are 15 residues in the CDR3. Germline V gene data show CDR1 as SGHKS and CDR2 as YYEKEE (reference sequence). Trimming removed 4 bases from V and 0 bases from J, with 14 bases in between. The CDR3 here is CASSPLVESSYEQYF. CDR3 DNA: TGTGCCAGCAGCCCCCTTGTTGAGAGCTCCTACGAGCAGTACTTC.

The rearrangement uses TRBV30 and TRBJ2-1; 9 nucleotides match TRBD2. Per the germline V gene, CDR1 is GTSNPN and CDR2 is SVGIG (reference sequence). V dropped 3 bases and J dropped 6; count of bases not matched to a gene: 6. CDR3 length equals 14 residues. The CDR3 loop is CAWRPRGGPNEQFF. The CDR3 nucleotides read TGTGCCTGGAGACCGCGGGGGGGACCCAATGAGCAGTTCTTC.

J is TRBJ2-2 and V is TRBV19; TRBD1 might be the D (6 bases). The V end lost 6 bases, the J end lost 7 bases, and 15 bases lay between the germline ends. This CDR3 comprises 14 residues. In germline, CDR1 is LNHDA, CDR2 SQIVND (reference sequence). The CDR3, as DNA: TGTGCCAGTAGGGACAGACCCCTCGTCGGGGAGCTGTTTTTT. Its translation is CASRDRPLVGELFF.

Points on this clone: Distinct nucleotide sequences in the sample also encode this CDR3. The chain links TRBV5-1 to TRBJ2-1; 7 bases align to TRBD2. This CDR3 region has 14 residues. The J segment lost 6 bases and the V segment lost 0 bases, leaving 3 bases of the junction unmatched. CDR1 is SGHRS and CDR2 is YFSETQ in the germline V gene. CDR3 protein: CASSLALAANEQFF. The CDR3, as DNA: TGCGCCAGCAGCTTGGCGCTAGCGGCCAATGAGCAGTTCTTC.

The chain employs TRBV6-6 and TRBJ1-6; D is possibly TRBD1 (5 bases). Germline CDR1 is MNHNY and CDR2 is SVGAGI (reference sequence). The CDR3 runs 14 residues. V was shortened by 4 bases and J by 6 bases, with 10 bases between the two germline ends. The CDR3 bases are TGTGCCAGCAGTTCTCAGGGCGTTAATTCACCCCTCCACTTT. Protein product: CASSSQGVNSPLHF.

In its sample, this clone was seen once. This chain uses TRBV19 with TRBJ1-4, with 7 bases aligning to TRBD1. The CDR3 runs 17 residues. V was clipped by 5 bases and J by 0 bases; unmatched bases: 9. Germline loops: CDR1 LNHDA, CDR2 SQIVND (reference sequence). The CDR3 reads CASSSPGTASTNEKLFF. CDR3 nucleotide sequence: TGTGCCAGTAGTTCGCCCGGGACAGCTTCAACTAATGAAAAACTGTTTTTT.

There are a few counts of this clone. The chain is built from TRBV5-6 and TRBJ2-3, with D unresolved. Germline lookup yields CDR1 SGHDT and CDR2 YYEEEE. The ends were cut back, 3 bases at V and 0 bases at J, with 8 bases in the middle. The CDR3 extends over 14 amino acids. The CDR3 here is CASSSGGSTDTQYF. As DNA, the CDR3 is TGTGCCAGCAGCTCCGGCGGCAGCACAGATACGCAGTATTTT.

This sequence joins TRBV30 and TRBJ2-3; a weak D match, TRBD1 (5 bases). Germline V gene lookup returns CDR1 GTSNPN and CDR2 SVGIG (reference sequence). Trimming took off 2 bases at V and 2 bases at J, with 11 bases between the two ends. The CDR3 loop spans 14 amino acids. The CDR3 loop reads CAWSRQGYTDTQYF. As DNA, the CDR3 is TGTGCCTGGAGTCGGCAGGGATACACAGATACGCAGTATTTT.

This clone was counted once. The chain carries TRBV7-6 and TRBJ2-5; maybe TRBD1 (6 bases). CDR3 length: 13 amino acids. Germline V gives CDR1 SGHVS, CDR2 FNYEAQ. V was trimmed by 5 bases and J by 6 bases, leaving 13 bases between them. DNA for the CDR3: TGTGCCAGCAGCGAAAGAACAGGGCAGACCCAGTACTTC. Its protein product is CASSERTGQTQYF.

This clone was counted a few times. Written as DNA, the CDR3 is TGTGCCAGCAGTTTGGTGTACGGCTCCTACAATGAGCAGTTCTTC. Translated, it gives CASSLVYGSYNEQFF. The chain couples TRBV27 to TRBJ2-1; the D is unclear. Per the germline V gene, CDR1 is MNHEY and CDR2 is SMNVEV (reference sequence). The CDR3 runs to 15 residues. The V and J ends lost 3 bases and 0 bases respectively, with 9 bases between them.

The chain employs TRBV6-1 and TRBJ2-7, with 9 bases that match TRBD2. CDR1 is MNHNS, CDR2 SASEGT, per germline. This CDR3 contains 14 residues. The V and J ends lost 3 bases and 2 bases, in that order; junction bases with no gene match: 2. The CDR3 DNA reads TGTGCCAGCAGTGAGACTAGCGGAGCCTACGAGCAGTACTTC. Protein: CASSETSGAYEQYF.

This sequence joins TRBV28 and TRBJ2-7; tentatively, D is TRBD1 (7 bases). This CDR3 spans 16 amino acids. The germline V gene has CDR1 MDHEN and CDR2 SYDVKM. Trimming took 4 bases from V and 4 from J, leaving 20 bases between them. The CDR3 DNA follows: TGTGCCAGCAGTTCCCTAGGGGCAGGGGGGAAATACGAGCAGTACTTC. Amino acids: CASSSLGAGGKYEQYF. The full variable domain, its missing parts supplied by reference TRBV28 and TRBJ2-7, is DVKVTQSSRYLVKRTGEKVFLECVQDMDHENMFWYRQDPGLGLRLIYFSYDVKMKEKGDIPEGYSVSREKKERFSLILESASTNQTSMYLCASSSLGAGGKYEQYFGPGTRLTVT.

This chain links TRBV7-9 with TRBJ1-6; no firm D call. The CDR3 is made up of 17 amino acids. Trimming removed 2 bases at V and 11 bases at J, with 22 bases between. Per germline, CDR1 SEHNR and CDR2 FQNEAQ (reference sequence). CDR3 bases: TGTGCCAGCAGCTTAATGTGGCAACATCTTATAAAGACACCCCTCCACTTT. Its translation: CASSLMWQHLIKTPLHF.